This record looks at one T cell receptor beta chain sequence and its context. The sample comes from a study of CD8+CD57+ T cells in acquired aplastic anemia. The use of genomic DNA as template underpinned the TCR beta VDJ and CDR3 profiling. TCRdb re-derived calls from the reads in MiXCR, one entry per CDR3 protein. The table lists some 170,000 distinct CDR3 sequences, around 48% of them singletons. All patients picked for sequencing had shown, by flow cytometry, an expansion of CD8+CD57+ cells. The sequenced sample consisted of sorted CD4+, CD8+, or CD8+CD57+ T cells (not recorded which) from PBMCs. The receptor was derived from a human donor with aplastic anemia.

This CDR3 is CATSDPGTESTDTQYF. The CDR3 nucleotides read TGTGCCACCAGTGATCCCGGGACAGAGAGCACAGATACGCAGTATTTT. V usage is TRBV24-1 and J usage is TRBJ2-3, with 7 bases aligning to TRBD1. CDR3 length: 16 amino acids. The V and J ends lost 3 bases and 0 bases, in that order; junction bases with no gene match: 5. Germline V gives CDR1 KGHDR, CDR2 SFDVKD.